These 24 T cell receptor beta chains were all obtained from the same sample, sequenced in a study of control samples from healthy donors and cancer patients. Sequencing was performed with immunoSEQ multiplex PCR; in TCRdb, only in-frame clones are kept and a portion is missing. The data contain 150,000 to 200,000 clones, roughly 92% of them seen just once; the ten biggest clones take up over 1.3%. Sequenced sample: blood. The receptors come from a woman aged 18-29 years in good health.

This rearrangement joins TRBV28 to TRBJ1-5; D ambiguous. The CDR3 consists of 12 residues. CDR1 MDHEN and CDR2 SYDVKM come from the germline V gene. The V end was cut by 6 bases, the J end by 2 bases, with 5 bases between. CDR3 in amino acids: CASSIGNQPQHF. In DNA, the CDR3 is TGTGCCAGCAGCATCGGCAATCAGCCCCAGCATTTT.

This chain uses TRBV7-6 with TRBJ1-2, with D hard to call. Trimming left V 3 bases short and J 0 bases short, with 14 bases between. Germline V gives CDR1 SGHVS, CDR2 FNYEAQ. This CDR3 spans 16 amino acids. DNA for the CDR3: TGTGCCAGCAGCTTCGGTCAAGCAGGTACTAACTATGGCTACACCTTC. This encodes CASSFGQAGTNYGYTF.

This rearrangement joins TRBV5-1 to TRBJ2-1; maybe TRBD2 (6 bases). In germline, CDR1 is SGHRS, CDR2 YFSETQ. This CDR3 contains 15 residues. Trimming cost V 0 bases and J 8 bases, with 15 bases left between them. CDR3 residues: CASSLVLAPGHEQFF. CDR3 coding DNA: TGCGCCAGCAGCTTGGTACTAGCACCGGGCCATGAGCAGTTCTTC.

The rearrangement joins TRBV6-1 to TRBJ2-7; unclear D gene. There are 12 residues in the CDR3. CDR1 MNHNS and CDR2 SASEGT come from the germline V gene. The V end was cut by 3 bases, the J end by 5 bases, with 8 bases between. The CDR3 is CASSDRFDEQYF. The DNA of the CDR3 is TGTGCCAGCAGTGATCGTTTCGACGAGCAGTACTTC.

This chain joins TRBV5-5 and TRBJ2-3; D may correspond to TRBD1 or TRBD2 (5 bases each). Germline CDR1 and CDR2: SGHKS and YYEKEE (reference sequence). V lost 2 bases and J 6 bases, leaving 13 bases between the germline ends. The CDR3 runs 14 residues. The CDR3 spells CASSFTGTTDTQYF. As DNA, the CDR3 is TGTGCCAGCAGCTTTACCGGGACGACGGATACGCAGTATTTT.

This rearrangement joins TRBV6-6 to TRBJ2-3, with D unclear. Trimming took 6 bases from V and 1 from J, leaving 2 bases between them. CDR3 size: 11 residues. CDR1 and CDR2 from the germline V gene are MNHNY and SVGAGI (reference sequence). This CDR3 reads CASSRTDTQYF. CDR3 bases: TGTGCCAGCAGCCGCACAGATACGCAGTATTTT.

This rearrangement joins TRBV2 to TRBJ1-5; D is unresolved. Germline assignment: CDR1 SNHLY and CDR2 FYNNEI. V was pared by 1 base and J by 2 bases, with 9 bases between. This CDR3 spans 15 amino acids. The CDR3 reads CASSEVGVGNQPQHF. The CDR3 region has the DNA TGTGCCAGCAGTGAAGTTGGGGTTGGCAATCAGCCCCAGCATTTT.

This chain uses TRBV14 with TRBJ1-1; no firm D call. The CDR3 consists of 14 residues. Looked up from germline, CDR1 is SGHDN and CDR2 is FVKESK. Trimming shortened V by 4 bases and J by 1 base, and 10 bases separated the two germline ends. The CDR3 is CASSPRVGNTEAFF. CDR3 DNA sequence: TGTGCCAGCAGCCCCCGTGTAGGGAACACTGAAGCTTTCTTT.

This chain connects TRBV5-4 to TRBJ1-2; the D gene is possibly TRBD1 (5 bases). Germline V CDR1 and CDR2: SGHNT, YYREEE (reference sequence). The CDR3 sequence is 13 residues long. Deletions cut 7 bases from V and 3 bases from J, with 13 bases between. CDR3 sequence: CASSEEGYYGYTF. The CDR3 nucleotides read TGTGCCAGCTCCGAGGAGGGGTACTATGGCTACACCTTC.

The chain has TRBV4-1 and TRBJ1-2; a possible D gene is TRBD1 (5 bases). Germline V gene lookup returns CDR1 MGHRA and CDR2 YSYEKL. Deletions cut 0 bases from V and 0 bases from J, with 11 bases between. The CDR3 consists of 16 residues. The CDR3 here is CASSQEIRVANYGYTF. DNA of the CDR3: TGCGCCAGCAGCCAAGAAATCAGGGTGGCTAACTATGGCTACACCTTC.

This chain links TRBV6-6 with TRBJ1-5; no firm D call. Germline CDR1 MNHNY, CDR2 SVGAGI (reference sequence). Trimming stripped 8 bases from V and 6 bases from J, with 14 bases between. The CDR3 has 13 residues. The CDR3 DNA reads TGTGCCAGCGAATATGGCCATGGTCAGCCCCAGCATTTT. Protein sequence: CASEYGHGQPQHF.

The DNA of the CDR3 is TGTGCCATCAGTGAGTCCGGGACTAGCGGGGTCGAGCAGTACTTC. Its translation: CAISESGTSGVEQYF. The V call is TRBV10-3, the J call TRBJ2-7, with 13 bases matching TRBD2. CDR1 and CDR2 (germline): ENHRY, SYGVKD. V trimming: 0 bases; J trimming: 6 bases; junction bases outside the gene matches: 2. The CDR3 spans 15 residues.

The J gene is TRBJ1-6, the V gene TRBV12-2. TRBV12-2 is a pseudogene locus. This CDR3 region has 15 residues. Here the CDR3 DNA reads TGTGCAAGTCGTTCCGTTCGGGGGGATAATTCACCCCTCCACTTT. It encodes CASRSVRGDNSPLHF.

V and J are TRBV10-1 and TRBJ1-1, with D perhaps TRBD1 (5 bases). V lost 2 bases to trimming and J lost 5 bases, with 12 bases between them. The germline gives CDR1 WNHNN, CDR2 SYGVQD (reference sequence). This CDR3 is built from 14 residues. CDR3 residues: CASSEGGMETEAFF. The CDR3, as DNA: TGCGCCAGCAGTGAGGGGGGAATGGAGACTGAAGCTTTCTTT.

The gene calls are TRBV6-6 and TRBJ1-1; D ambiguous. Germline assignment: CDR1 MNHNY and CDR2 SVGAGI (reference sequence). Trimming removed 7 bases from V and 1 base from J, with 7 bases in between. This CDR3 is 12 amino acids long. The CDR3 DNA is TGTGCCAGCAATAGAAAGAACACTGAAGCTTTCTTT. Translation gives CASNRKNTEAFF.

The chain joins TRBV4-2 to TRBJ1-2; 8 bases agree with TRBD1. V trimming: 4 bases; J trimming: 4 bases; junction bases outside the gene matches: 8. The CDR3 is made up of 15 amino acids. Germline assignment: CDR1 LGHNA and CDR2 YNFKEQ. The CDR3 DNA reads TGTGCCAGCAGCCCGGGACAGGAGGGTTCCTATGGCTACACCTTC. This codes for CASSPGQEGSYGYTF.

The rearrangement links TRBV10-2 to TRBJ2-3, with unresolved D. Looked up from germline, CDR1 is WSHSY and CDR2 is SAAADI. CDR3 length: 13 residues. V lost 2 bases and J 6 bases, leaving 9 bases between the germline ends. The CDR3 region has the DNA TGCGCCAGCAGTGAGAGATGGACCGATACGCAGTATTTT. Protein: CASSERWTDTQYF.

This chain links TRBV9 with TRBJ2-3, with D possibly TRBD2 on 5 matching bases. The V and J ends lost 0 bases and 5 bases respectively, with 16 bases between them. Looked up from germline, CDR1 is SGDLS and CDR2 is YYNGEE. This CDR3 has 16 residues. The CDR3 loop is CASSVANGLGGDTQYF. The CDR3 DNA is TGTGCCAGCAGCGTAGCTAACGGACTGGGTGGAGATACGCAGTATTTT.

The J gene is TRBJ1-2, the V gene TRBV5-1; D is uncertain. The CDR3 covers 14 residues. The V end lost 4 bases, the J end lost 3 bases, and 13 bases lay between the germline ends. Germline lookup yields CDR1 SGHRS and CDR2 YFSETQ. The CDR3 sequence is CASSPNGEHYGYTF. In nucleotides, the CDR3 is TGCGCCAGCAGCCCGAACGGAGAACACTATGGCTACACCTTC.

V is TRBV2 and J is TRBJ1-5, with TRBD1 as a possible D gene (6 bases). CDR3 length: 16 residues. The germline CDR1 and CDR2 sequences are SNHLY and FYNNEI. V lost 4 bases and J 2 bases, leaving 15 bases between the germline ends. The CDR3 spells CASSVETGSGNQPQHF. DNA for the CDR3: TGTGCCAGCAGTGTAGAGACAGGTTCGGGCAATCAGCCCCAGCATTTT. Variable domain in full (rest from reference TRBV2 and TRBJ1-5): EPEVTQTPSHQVTQMGQEVILRCVPISNHLYFYWYRQILGQKVEFLVSFYNNEISEKSEIFDDQFSVERPDGSNFTLKIRSTKLEDSAMYFCASSVETGSGNQPQHFGDGTRLSIL.

The V call is TRBV5-4, the J call TRBJ2-3; 8 bases match TRBD2. The CDR3 is 16 residues long. V lost 0 bases to trimming and J lost 5 bases; unmatched junction nucleotides: 8. CDR1 is SGHNT and CDR2 is YYREEE in the germline V gene (reference sequence). CDR3 nucleotide sequence: TGTGCCAGCAGCTTGGCCGGGGGACTAGTCGGAGATACGCAGTATTTT. Residues: CASSLAGGLVGDTQYF. The full variable domain, completed using reference TRBV5-4 and TRBJ2-3, is ETGVTQSPTHLIKTRGQQVTLRCSSQSGHNTVSWYQQALGQGPQFIFQYYREEENGRGNFPPRFSGLQFPNYSSELNVNALELDDSALYLCASSLAGGLVGDTQYFGPGTRLTVL.

J is TRBJ2-2 and V is TRBV7-3; maybe TRBD1 (6 bases). V was trimmed by 5 bases and J by 0 bases, leaving 13 bases between them. CDR1 and CDR2 (germline): SGHTA, FQGTGA. This CDR3 region has 16 residues. The CDR3 DNA reads TGTGCCAGCAGCCCCCGGACAGCCGCGAACACCGGGGAGCTGTTTTTT. Translation: CASSPRTAANTGELFF.

This clone was observed a few times. The chain carries TRBV11-3 and TRBJ2-3, with D perhaps matching TRBD2 (6 bases). CDR1 is SGHNT and CDR2 is YENEEA in the germline V gene. CDR3 length: 15 residues. Between the trimmed V and J ends, which lost 9 bases and 2 bases, there was a span of 18 bases. DNA for the CDR3: TGTGCCAGGGGAGCGGGCGGCGATTACACAGATACGCAGTATTTT. Encoded protein: CARGAGGDYTDTQYF.

The chain is built from TRBV7-3 and TRBJ1-1; D remains unclear. Trimming took off 1 base at V and 8 bases at J, with 2 bases between the two ends. Germline lookup yields CDR1 SGHTA and CDR2 FQGTGA. This CDR3 has 10 amino acids. The CDR3 bases are TGTGCCAGCAGCTTAAGGGAAGCTTTCTTT. It codes for CASSLREAFF.